This T cell receptor (beta chain) was identified during a study of OX40 agonist ivuxolimab in advanced cancers. Autoimmune disease history or systemic immunosuppression disqualified patients. CDR3 length: 13 amino acids. The germline V gene has CDR1 MNHEY and CDR2 SVGAGI. V shed 0 bases and J shed 4 bases, with 6 bases lying between them. For this clone: The same CDR3 arises from other DNA sequences in this sample as well.

This table comes from immunoSEQ multiplex PCR, and its TCRdb copy is limited to in-frame clones, with some not included. Here the sample spans about 80,000 clones, more than 70% being singletons. Sequenced here: CD4+ or CD8+ T cells sorted from blood, sampled in a trial of the OX40 agonist ivuxolimab. The source is an adult with an advanced solid tumor such as melanoma, head and neck, liver or kidney cancer. V gene TRBV6-5 combines with J gene TRBJ2-5; D remains ambiguous. CDR3 in amino acids: CASSYSLGETQYF. In nucleotides, the CDR3 is TGTGCCAGCAGTTACTCGCTCGGAGAGACCCAGTACTTC.